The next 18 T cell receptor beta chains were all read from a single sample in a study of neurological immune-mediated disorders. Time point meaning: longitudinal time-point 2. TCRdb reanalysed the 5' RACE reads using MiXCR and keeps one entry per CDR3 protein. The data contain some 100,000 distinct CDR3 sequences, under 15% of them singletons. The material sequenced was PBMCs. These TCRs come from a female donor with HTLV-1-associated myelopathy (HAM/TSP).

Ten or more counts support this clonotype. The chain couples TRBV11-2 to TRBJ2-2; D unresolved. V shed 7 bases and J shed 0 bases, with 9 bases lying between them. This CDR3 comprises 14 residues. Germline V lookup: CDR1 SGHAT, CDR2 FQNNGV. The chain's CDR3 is CASIGRTNTGELFF. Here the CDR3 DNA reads TGTGCCAGCATAGGGCGGACGAACACCGGGGAGCTGTTTTTT.

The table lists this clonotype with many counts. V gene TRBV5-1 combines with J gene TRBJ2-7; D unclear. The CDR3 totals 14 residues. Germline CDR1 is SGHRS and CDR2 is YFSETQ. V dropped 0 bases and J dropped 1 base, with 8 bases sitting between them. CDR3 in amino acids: CASSLGLGSYEQYF. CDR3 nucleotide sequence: TGCGCCAGCAGCTTGGGGCTGGGATCCTACGAGCAGTACTTC.

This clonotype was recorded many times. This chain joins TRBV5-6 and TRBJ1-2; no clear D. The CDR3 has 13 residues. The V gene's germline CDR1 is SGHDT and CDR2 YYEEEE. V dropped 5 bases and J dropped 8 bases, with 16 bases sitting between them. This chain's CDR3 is CASSPGPTNGYTF. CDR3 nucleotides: TGTGCCAGCAGTCCCGGCCCCACGAACGGCTACACCTTC. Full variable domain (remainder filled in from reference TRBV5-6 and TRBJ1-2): DAGVTQSPTHLIKTRGQQVTLRCSPKSGHDTVSWYQQALGQGPQFIFQYYEEEERQRGNFPDRFSGHQFPNYSSELNVNALLLGDSALYLCASSPGPTNGYTFGSGTRLTVV.

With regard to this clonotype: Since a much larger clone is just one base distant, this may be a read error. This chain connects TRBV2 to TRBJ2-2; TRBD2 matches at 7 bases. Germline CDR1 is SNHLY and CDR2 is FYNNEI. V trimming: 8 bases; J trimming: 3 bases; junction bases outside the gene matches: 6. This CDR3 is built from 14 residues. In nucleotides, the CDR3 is TGTGCCAGCCGCAGCAGCGGGGACACCGGGGAGCTGTTTTTT. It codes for CASRSSGDTGELFF.

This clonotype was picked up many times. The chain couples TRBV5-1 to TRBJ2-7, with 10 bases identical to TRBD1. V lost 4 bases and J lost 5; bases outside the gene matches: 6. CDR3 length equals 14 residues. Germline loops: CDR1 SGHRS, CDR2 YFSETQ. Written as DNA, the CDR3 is TGCGCCAGCAGCCTAGACAGGGGGCGAGACGAGCAGTACTTC. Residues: CASSLDRGRDEQYF.

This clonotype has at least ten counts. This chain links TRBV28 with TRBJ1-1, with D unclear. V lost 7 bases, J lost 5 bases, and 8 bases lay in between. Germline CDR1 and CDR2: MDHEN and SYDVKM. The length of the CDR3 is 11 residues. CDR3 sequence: CASNVGTEAFF. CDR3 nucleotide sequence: TGTGCCAGCAATGTAGGGACTGAAGCTTTCTTT.

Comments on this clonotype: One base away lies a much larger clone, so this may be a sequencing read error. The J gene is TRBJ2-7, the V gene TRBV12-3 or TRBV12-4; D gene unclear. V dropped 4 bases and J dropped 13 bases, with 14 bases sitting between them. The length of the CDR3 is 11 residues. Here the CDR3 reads CASSSTGSHYF. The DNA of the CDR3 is TGTGCCAGCAGTTCTACCGGGTCTCATTACTTC.

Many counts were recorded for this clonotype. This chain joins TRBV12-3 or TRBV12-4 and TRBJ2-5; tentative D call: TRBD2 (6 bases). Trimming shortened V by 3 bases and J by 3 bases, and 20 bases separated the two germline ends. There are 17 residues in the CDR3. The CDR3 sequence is CASSLGPFGGREETQYF. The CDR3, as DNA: TGTGCCAGCAGTTTGGGCCCGTTCGGGGGAAGGGAAGAGACCCAGTACTTC.

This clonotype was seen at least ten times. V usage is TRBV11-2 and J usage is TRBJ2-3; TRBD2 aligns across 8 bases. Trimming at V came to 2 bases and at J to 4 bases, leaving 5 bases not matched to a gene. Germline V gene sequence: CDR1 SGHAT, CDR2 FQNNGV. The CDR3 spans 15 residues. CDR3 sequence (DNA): TGTGCCAGCAGCTTAAATGCGGGGGGTGCAGATACGCAGTATTTT. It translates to CASSLNAGGADTQYF. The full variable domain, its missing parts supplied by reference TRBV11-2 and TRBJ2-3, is EAGVAQSPRYKIIEKRQSVAFWCNPISGHATLYWYQQILGQGPKLLIQFQNNGVVDDSQLPKDRFSAERLKGVDSTLKIQPAKLEDSAVYLCASSLNAGGADTQYFGPGTRLTVL.

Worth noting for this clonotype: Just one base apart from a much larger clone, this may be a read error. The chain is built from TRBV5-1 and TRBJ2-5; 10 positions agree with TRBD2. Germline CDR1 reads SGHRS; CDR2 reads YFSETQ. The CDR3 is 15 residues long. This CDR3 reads CAISSPSGGPETQYF. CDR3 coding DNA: TGCGCCATCAGCTCCCCTAGCGGGGGCCCCGAGACCCAGTACTTC.

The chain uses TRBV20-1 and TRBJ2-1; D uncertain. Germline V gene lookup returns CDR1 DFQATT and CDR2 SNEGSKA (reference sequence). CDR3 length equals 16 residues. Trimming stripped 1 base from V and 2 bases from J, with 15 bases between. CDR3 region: CSARASDASTYNEQFF. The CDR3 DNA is TGCAGTGCTAGAGCTTCGGACGCATCAACCTACAATGAGCAGTTCTTC.

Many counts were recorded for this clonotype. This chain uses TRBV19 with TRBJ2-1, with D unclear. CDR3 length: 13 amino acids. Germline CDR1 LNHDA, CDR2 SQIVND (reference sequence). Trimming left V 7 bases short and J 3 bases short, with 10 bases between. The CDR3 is CASKGGVYNEQFF. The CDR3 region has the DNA TGTGCCAGTAAGGGCGGCGTCTACAATGAGCAGTTCTTC.

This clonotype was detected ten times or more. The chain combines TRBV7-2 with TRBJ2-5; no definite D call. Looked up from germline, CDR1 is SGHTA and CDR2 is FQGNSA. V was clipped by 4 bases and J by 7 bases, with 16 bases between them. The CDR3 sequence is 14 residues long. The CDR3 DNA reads TGTGCCAGCAGCTCTCGGACGGGCCGCGGGACCCAGTACTTC. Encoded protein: CASSSRTGRGTQYF.

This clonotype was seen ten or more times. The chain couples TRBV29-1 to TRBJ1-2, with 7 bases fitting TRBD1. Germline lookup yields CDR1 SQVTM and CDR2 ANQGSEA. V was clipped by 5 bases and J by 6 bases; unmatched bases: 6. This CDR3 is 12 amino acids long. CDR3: CSVYLQGNGYTF. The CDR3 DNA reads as TGCAGCGTTTACCTACAGGGGAATGGCTACACCTTC.

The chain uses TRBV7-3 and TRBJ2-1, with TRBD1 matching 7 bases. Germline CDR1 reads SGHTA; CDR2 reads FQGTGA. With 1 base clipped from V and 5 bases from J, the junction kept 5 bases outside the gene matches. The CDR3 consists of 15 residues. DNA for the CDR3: TGTGCCAGCAGCTTAAGGGGAACAGGGGACAATGAGCAGTTCTTC. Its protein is CASSLRGTGDNEQFF.

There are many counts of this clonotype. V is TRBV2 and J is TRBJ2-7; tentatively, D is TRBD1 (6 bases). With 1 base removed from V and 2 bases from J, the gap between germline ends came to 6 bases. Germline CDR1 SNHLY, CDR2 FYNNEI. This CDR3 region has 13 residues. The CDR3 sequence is CASSEDRAYEQYF. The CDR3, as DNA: TGTGCCAGCAGTGAAGACAGGGCCTACGAGCAGTACTTC.

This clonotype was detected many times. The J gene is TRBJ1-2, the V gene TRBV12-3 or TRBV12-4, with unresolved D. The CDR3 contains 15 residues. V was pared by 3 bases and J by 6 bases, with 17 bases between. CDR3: CASSFPPGGLNGYTF. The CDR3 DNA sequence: TGTGCCAGCAGTTTCCCCCCCGGAGGGCTTAATGGCTACACCTTC.

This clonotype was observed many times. The CDR3 region is CASSPIIPGRDTQYF. Written as DNA, the CDR3 is TGCGCCAGCAGCCCCATCATCCCAGGGAGAGATACGCAGTATTTT. The gene calls are TRBV5-1 and TRBJ2-3; possibly TRBD1 or TRBD2 for D (5 bases each). The CDR3 has 15 residues. Trimming pared 4 bases from V and 5 bases from J, leaving 17 bases between. Germline values: CDR1 SGHRS, CDR2 YFSETQ.